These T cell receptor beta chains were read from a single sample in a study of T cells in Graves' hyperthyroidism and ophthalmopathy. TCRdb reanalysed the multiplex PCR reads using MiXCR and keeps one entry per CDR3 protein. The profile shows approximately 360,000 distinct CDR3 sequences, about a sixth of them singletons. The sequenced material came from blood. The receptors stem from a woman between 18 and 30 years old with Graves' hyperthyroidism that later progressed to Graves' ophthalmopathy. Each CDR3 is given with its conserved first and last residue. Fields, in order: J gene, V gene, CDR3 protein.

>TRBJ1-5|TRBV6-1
CASNPTGGNQPQHF
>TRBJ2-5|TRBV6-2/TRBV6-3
CASSSPSREGETQYF
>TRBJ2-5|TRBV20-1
CSAILAGGFETQYF
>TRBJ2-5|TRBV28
CTSSLVSSRETQYF
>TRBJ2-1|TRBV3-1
CASSQVGTSRYNEQFF
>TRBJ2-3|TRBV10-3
CAISESSAGTGDTQYF
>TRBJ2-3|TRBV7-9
CASSPRTSALITDTQYF
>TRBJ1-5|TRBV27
CASSPRDNDQPQHF
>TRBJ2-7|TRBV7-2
CASSSIAGGPYEQYF
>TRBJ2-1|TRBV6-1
CASLNSGRFYNEQFF
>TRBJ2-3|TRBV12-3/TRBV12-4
CASSLFADTQYF
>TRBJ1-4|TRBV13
CASSHGTGRTNEKLFF
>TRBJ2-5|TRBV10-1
CASITYRVSPWETQYF
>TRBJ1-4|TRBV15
CATSREDRDGEKLFF
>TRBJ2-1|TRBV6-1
CASSFQGEDNEQFF
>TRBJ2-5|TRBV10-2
CASGTETQYF
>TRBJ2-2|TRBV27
CASSLMDTGELFF
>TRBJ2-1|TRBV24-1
CATSDPGGHNEQFF
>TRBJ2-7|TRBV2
CASSIGRSPYEQYF
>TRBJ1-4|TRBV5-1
CASSLAPQGTNEKLFF
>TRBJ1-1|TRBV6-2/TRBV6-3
CASQPSGTGGTEAFF
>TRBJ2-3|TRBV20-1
CSTLGGQAETQYF
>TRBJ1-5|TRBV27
CASSQTGGKYQPQHF
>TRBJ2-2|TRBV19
CASSTTGATGELFF
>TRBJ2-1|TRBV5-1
CASSLAGRASGNEQFF
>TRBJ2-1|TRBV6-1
CASIQGNEQFF
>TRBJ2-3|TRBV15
CATSRALEREDTSDTQYF
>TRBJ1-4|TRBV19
CASSLRPDTYEKLFF
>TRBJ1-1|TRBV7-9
CASSPHASAGTPNTEAFF
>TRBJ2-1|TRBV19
CASRKTSGPYNEQFF
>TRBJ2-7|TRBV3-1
CASSKTGHGYSYEQYF
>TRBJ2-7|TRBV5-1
CASSLSGYHEQYF
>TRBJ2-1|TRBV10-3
CAIKRSAHNEQFF
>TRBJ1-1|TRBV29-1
CSTYGGRTAEAFF
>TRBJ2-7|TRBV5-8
CASSHPGRTGAYEQYF
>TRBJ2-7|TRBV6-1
CASSSSYWGTGSYEQYF
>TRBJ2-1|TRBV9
CASSARPGSYNEQFF
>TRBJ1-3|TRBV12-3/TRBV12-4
CASSQLGGSGNTIYF
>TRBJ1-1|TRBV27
CASSSGTVHEAFF
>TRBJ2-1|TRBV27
CASSLGEPYNEQFF
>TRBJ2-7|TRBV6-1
CASQHTPDRALEQYF
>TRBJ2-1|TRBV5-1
CASSLTRHEQFF
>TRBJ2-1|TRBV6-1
CASNPQILAGADEQFF
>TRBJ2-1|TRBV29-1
CSVDGQGEQYEQFF
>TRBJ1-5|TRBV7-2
CASSLGGTHHF
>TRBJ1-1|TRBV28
CASSPSESKAFF
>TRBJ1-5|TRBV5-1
CASSLAGGSNQPQHF
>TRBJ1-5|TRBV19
CASSIDLTDQPQHF
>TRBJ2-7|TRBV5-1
CASSLSGLEGYEQYF